These T cell receptor beta chains were read from a single sample in a study of T cells after yellow fever vaccination. TCRdb called the 5' RACE reads again in MiXCR, with one record for every CDR3 protein. The sample has fewer than 400,000 distinct CDR3 sequences, about 6.2% seen once. Sequencing used PBMCs, obtained 5 days after the yellow fever booster vaccination. Every receptor here comes from a man aged 25 to 45 who received the YFV17D yellow fever vaccine. Both conserved end residues are part of each CDR3. A D gene is named only where the DNA matches it firmly. Clone size is shown for a subset of rows, as once, few, many or a class of expanded clone.

j_call	v_call	clone_size	d_call	cdr3_aa	cdr3_nt
TRBJ2-1	TRBV7-9	many	NA	CASSSDPREQFF	TGTGCCAGCAGCTCGGACCCGCGGGAGCAGTTCTTC
TRBJ2-1	TRBV25-1	NA	TRBD2	CASSRPGLAGLVEQFF	TGTGCCAGCAGTAGACCGGGACTAGCGGGACTCGTTGAGCAGTTCTTC
TRBJ2-4	TRBV4-3	few	NA	CASSHGTGAGGNIQYF	TGCGCCAGCAGCCACGGGACGGGAGCTGGGGGAAACATTCAGTACTTC
TRBJ2-7	TRBV5-1	few	TRBD2	CASSSTGLAGVLSYEQYF	TGCGCCAGCAGCTCCACCGGACTAGCGGGAGTGTTATCGTACGAGCAGTACTTC
TRBJ2-1	TRBV20-1	NA	NA	CSAPKLQGSYNEQFF	TGCAGTGCACCCAAGCTGCAGGGCTCCTACAATGAGCAGTTCTTC
TRBJ2-3	TRBV25-1	once	NA	CASRTVKGTDTQYF	TGTGCCAGCAGGACAGTGAAGGGCACAGATACGCAGTATTTT
TRBJ2-1	TRBV5-1	many	NA	CASSSTSGTVYNEQFF	TGCGCCAGCAGCTCAACCTCCGGGACGGTCTACAATGAGCAGTTCTTC
TRBJ2-7	TRBV7-9	NA	TRBD1	CASGQGGLYEQYF	TGTGCCAGCGGACAGGGTGGGTTGTACGAGCAGTACTTC
TRBJ2-2	TRBV7-9	many	NA	CASSLDATNTGELFF	TGTGCCAGCAGCTTAGACGCCACGAACACCGGGGAGCTGTTTTTT
TRBJ2-3	TRBV5-1	few	NA	CASSLVGRGPDTQYF	TGCGCCAGCAGCTTGGTGGGGCGCGGGCCAGATACGCAGTATTTT
TRBJ2-5	TRBV2	many	NA	CASSEAVLTPETQYF	TGTGCCAGCAGTGAGGCAGTCCTGACCCCGGAGACCCAGTACTTC
TRBJ2-2	TRBV30	NA	TRBD1	CAWHRGRGGELFF	TGTGCCTGGCACAGGGGGCGCGGCGGGGAGCTGTTTTTT
TRBJ2-3	TRBV7-2	many	TRBD2	CASSLALAGSTDTQYF	TGTGCCAGCAGCTTAGCACTAGCGGGTAGCACAGATACGCAGTATTTT
TRBJ2-2	TRBV9	NA	TRBD2	CASSASGGSAGELFF	TGTGCCAGCAGCGCCAGCGGGGGGTCGGCCGGGGAGCTGTTTTTT
TRBJ1-3	TRBV10-2	NA	NA	CASSEEGPLSGNTIYF	TGCGCCAGCAGTGAGGAAGGGCCCCTCTCTGGAAACACCATATATTTT
TRBJ1-2	TRBV18	few	NA	CASSNNQDYGYTF	TGTGCCAGCTCAAACAATCAGGACTATGGCTACACCTTC
TRBJ2-7	TRBV29-1	few	TRBD1	CSVESGTGGYEQYF	TGCAGCGTTGAATCCGGGACAGGGGGCTACGAGCAGTACTTC
TRBJ2-7	TRBV15	few	TRBD1	CATSHRTGKGQGSYEQYF	TGTGCCACCAGCCACCGGACAGGGAAGGGCCAGGGGTCCTACGAGCAGTACTTC
TRBJ2-1	TRBV6-2/TRBV6-3	many	NA	CASNPQGFLNEQFF	TGTGCCAGCAACCCCCAGGGATTCCTTAATGAGCAGTTCTTC
TRBJ2-1	TRBV7-2	few	TRBD2	CASSLKAGPQFEQFF	TGTGCCAGCAGCTTAAAAGCGGGGCCGCAATTTGAGCAGTTCTTC
TRBJ2-7	TRBV12-3/TRBV12-4	many	NA	CASSPVGPYEQYF	TGTGCCAGCAGTCCCGTTGGGCCCTACGAGCAGTACTTC
TRBJ2-3	TRBV20-1	many	NA	CSPEEGNPRTDTQYF	TGCAGTCCCGAAGAGGGCAACCCTCGCACAGATACGCAGTATTTT